This T cell receptor (beta chain) came from a study of T cell changes during pregnancy in multiple sclerosis. Repertoires were generated with immunoSEQ multiplex PCR, while TCRdb's copy carries only in-frame clones and drops some. The sample has approximately 100,000 clones, about 90% seen once. The CDR3 is 16 residues long. Deletions cut 0 bases from V and 0 bases from J, with 11 bases between. Germline values: CDR1 SGHRS, CDR2 YFSETQ. Sequenced material: peripheral blood, taken before pregnancy. The V gene is TRBV5-1, the J gene TRBJ2-3; D remains ambiguous. The TCR originated in a female donor with multiple sclerosis, enrolled in a pregnancy study. The CDR3 sequence is CASSLGAQASTDTQYF. For the CDR3, the DNA is TGCGCCAGCAGCTTGGGGGCCCAGGCTAGCACAGATACGCAGTATTTT.